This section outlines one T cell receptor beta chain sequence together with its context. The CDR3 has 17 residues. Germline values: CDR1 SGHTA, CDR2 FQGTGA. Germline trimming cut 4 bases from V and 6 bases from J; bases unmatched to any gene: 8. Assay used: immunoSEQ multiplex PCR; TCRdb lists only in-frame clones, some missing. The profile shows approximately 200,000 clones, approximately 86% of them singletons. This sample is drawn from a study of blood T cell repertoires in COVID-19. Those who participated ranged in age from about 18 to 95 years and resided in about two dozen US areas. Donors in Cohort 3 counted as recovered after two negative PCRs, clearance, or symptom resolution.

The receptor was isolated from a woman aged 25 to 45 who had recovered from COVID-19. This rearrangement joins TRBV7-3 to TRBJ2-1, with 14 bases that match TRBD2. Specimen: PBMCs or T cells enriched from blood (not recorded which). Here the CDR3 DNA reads TGTGCCAGCAGCTCGGGACTAGCGGGAGAGGGAGGCAATGAGCAGTTCTTC. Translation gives CASSSGLAGEGGNEQFF.